The rows below give T cell receptor beta chains drawn from one sample of a study of shared clonotypes between healthy human individuals. Some clones are missing from TCRdb's copy, which holds only in-frame ones; the method was immunoSEQ multiplex PCR. Found here are about 820,000 clones, 90% to 95% of them singletons; the top ten hold around 24%. The specimen sequenced was naive CD8+ T cells sorted from blood. Source of these receptors: a young man in good health. The CDR3 runs from the conserved cysteine through the conserved F or W. The order of the fields is J gene, V gene, clone size, D gene, CDR3 protein, CDR3 DNA. A D gene is named only where the DNA matches it firmly. Clone size is shown for a subset of rows, as once, few, many or a class of expanded clone.

TRBJ2-5 TRBV5-4 . . CASSLSPASQETQYF TGTGCCAGCAGCTTGTCCCCGGCTAGCCAAGAGACCCAGTACTTC
TRBJ2-1 TRBV7-9 once . CASSTGSSEQFF TGTGCCAGCAGCACAGGGTCCTCTGAGCAGTTCTTC
TRBJ2-1 TRBV28 . TRBD1 CASSSGQGVTGRAYNEQFF TGTGCCAGCAGTTCAGGACAGGGGGTAACGGGAAGGGCCTACAATGAGCAGTTCTTC
TRBJ2-1 TRBV7-8 . TRBD2 CASSLTLAGAYNEQFF TGTGCCAGCAGCTTAACGCTAGCGGGGGCCTACAATGAGCAGTTCTTC
TRBJ2-1 TRBV7-9 . TRBD2 CASSSYMLAAGSYNEQFF TGTGCCAGCAGCTCTTATATGCTAGCGGCCGGCTCCTACAATGAGCAGTTCTTC
TRBJ1-4 TRBV5-6 . . CASSLAEKLFF TGTGCCAGCAGCTTAGCCGAAAAACTGTTTTTT
TRBJ1-3 TRBV27 . . CASSLSQVVGNTIYF TGTGCCAGCAGTTTATCTCAGGTCGTAGGAAACACCATATATTTT
TRBJ2-1 TRBV4-1 . . CASSQEGDWRYNEQFF TGCGCCAGCAGCCAAGAAGGGGATTGGCGGTACAATGAGCAGTTCTTC
TRBJ1-4 TRBV7-9 . . CASSAGLTPGELFF TGTGCCAGCAGCGCGGGACTCACCCCGGGGGAACTGTTTTTT
TRBJ2-5 TRBV5-4 . TRBD2 CASSLVAAGVYQETQYF TGTGCCAGCAGCTTGGTTGCGGCGGGGGTGTACCAAGAGACCCAGTACTTC
TRBJ2-7 TRBV27 . TRBD1 CASSAADRGYEQYF TGTGCCAGCAGTGCAGCTGACAGGGGGTACGAGCAGTACTTC
TRBJ1-5 TRBV11-2 once . CASSLWENQPQHF TGTGCCAGCAGCTTATGGGAGAATCAGCCCCAGCATTTT
TRBJ2-7 TRBV4-2 . TRBD1 CASSPEAGGSGEQYF TGTGCCAGCAGCCCGGAGGCAGGGGGCTCAGGGGAGCAGTACTTC
TRBJ1-5 TRBV28 . . CASRGTDRSQPQHF TGTGCCAGCAGGGGGACTGACAGGTCGCAGCCCCAGCATTTT
TRBJ2-7 TRBV7-9 . . CASRGSRSEQYF TGTGCCAGCAGGGGAAGCAGGAGCGAGCAGTACTTC
TRBJ2-2 TRBV7-6 . . CASSPGGGELFF TGTGCCAGCAGCCCTGGGGGCGGGGAGCTGTTTTTT
TRBJ2-4 TRBV27 . . CASSFLGSENIQYF TGTGCCAGCAGTTTTTTGGGATCTGAAAACATTCAGTACTTC
TRBJ2-2 TRBV27 . . CASSAGLNTGELFF TGTGCCAGCAGCGCGGGACTCAACACCGGGGAGCTGTTTTTT
TRBJ2-1 TRBV19 . . CASTSFAYNEQFF TGTGCCAGTACTTCCTTCGCCTACAATGAGCAGTTCTTC
TRBJ2-5 TRBV6-5 . . CASKDLGETQYF TGTGCCAGCAAGGATCTTGGGGAGACCCAGTACTTC